The clone carrying this TCR beta chain was counted at least ten times. This specimen belongs to a study of blood T cells in healthy people across ages. From germline, CDR1 is DFQATT and CDR2 SNEGSKA (reference sequence). V was cut by 7 bases and J by 4 bases, with 14 bases left in between. The CDR3 has 12 residues. Primers used in a second PCR of about 6 to 11 cycles were a sample-barcoded 5' primer and a J-beta primer mix. MiXCR, applied by TCRdb to the 5' RACE reads, yields one record per CDR3 protein. The sample records 630,000 or so distinct CDR3 sequences, roughly 30% being singletons. This sequence originates from a woman aged 80 or over in good health. The rearrangement joins TRBV20-1 to TRBJ2-7; possibly TRBD1 for D (6 bases). Material for sequencing was blood. The CDR3 loop reads CSVTGIQYEQYF. CDR3 bases: TGCAGTGTCACAGGGATCCAGTACGAGCAGTACTTC.